The 19 T cell receptor beta chains given below trace back to one sample, sequenced in a study of blood T cell repertoires in COVID-19. Some clones are missing from TCRdb's copy, which holds only in-frame ones; the method was immunoSEQ multiplex PCR. The sample has tens of thousands of clones, around 85% seen once. Material for sequencing was peripheral blood. These receptors were obtained from a human donor with active COVID-19. The donor label of this sample is uncertain.

This chain connects TRBV7-9 to TRBJ2-7; maybe TRBD2 (5 bases). V lost 2 bases and J lost 6, with 8 bases in between. The CDR3 spans 12 residues. The germline gives CDR1 SEHNR, CDR2 FQNEAQ (reference sequence). As DNA, the CDR3 is TGTGCCAGCAGCTTAACCGGGATCGAGCAGTACTTC. Translation: CASSLTGIEQYF.

V usage is TRBV6-2 or TRBV6-3 and J usage is TRBJ2-1; a possible D gene is TRBD2 (6 bases). The V end was cut by 5 bases, the J end by 9 bases, with 8 bases between. Germline assignment: CDR1 MNHEY and CDR2 SVGEGT. The CDR3 covers 11 residues. The CDR3 bases are TGTGCCAGCAGTCGGCGGGGTGAGCAGTTCTTC. Protein product: CASSRRGEQFF.

This sequence joins TRBV2 and TRBJ2-3; unclear D gene. The V gene lost 3 bases and the J gene lost 0 bases, with 4 bases spanning the gap. Germline V CDR1 and CDR2: SNHLY, FYNNEI. The CDR3 length is 13 residues. DNA of the CDR3: TGTGCCAGCAGTGATACTAGCACAGATACGCAGTATTTT. Translating it yields CASSDTSTDTQYF.

The chain uses TRBV4-3 and TRBJ1-4; 9 positions agree with TRBD1. Germline-derived CDR1 and CDR2 are LGHNA and YSLEER. V gave up 4 bases and J gave up 5 bases; unmatched junction bases: 2. This CDR3 has 14 residues. CDR3 residues: CASSRDRVNEKLFF. The CDR3 region has the DNA TGCGCCAGCAGCCGGGACAGGGTAAATGAAAAACTGTTTTTT.

The V gene is TRBV29-1, the J gene TRBJ2-1; the match to TRBD2 covers 9 bases. This CDR3 has 15 amino acids. Germline-derived CDR1 and CDR2 are SQVTM and ANQGSEA. Trimming took 6 bases from V and 10 from J; bases not matched to a gene: 16. CDR3 nucleotides: TGCAGCGTCGATGAGGAAGCGGGAGGTCTGGGCGAGCAGTTCTTC. Translated: CSVDEEAGGLGEQFF.

This chain links TRBV11-2 with TRBJ2-3, with TRBD2 matching 10 bases. CDR3 length: 16 residues. Germline CDR1 is SGHAT and CDR2 is FQNNGV. Losses at the gene ends were 1 base for V and 4 bases for J; bases not matched to a gene: 5. The CDR3 DNA reads as TGTGCCAGCAGCTTAGCTAGCGGGAGCAAGGCAGATACGCAGTATTTT. Its translation: CASSLASGSKADTQYF.

The CDR3 sequence is CASSPDNLYQPQHF. The DNA of the CDR3 is TGTGCCAGCTCACCCGACAATTTGTATCAGCCCCAGCATTTT. The J gene is TRBJ1-5, the V gene TRBV18, with D unclear. From germline, CDR1 is KGHSH and CDR2 LQKENI. This CDR3 contains 14 residues. Trimming removed 3 bases at V and 5 bases at J, with 11 bases between.

This clone was counted a single time. The chain employs TRBV7-6 and TRBJ2-1; 7 bases agree with TRBD2. CDR1 and CDR2 (germline): SGHVS, FNYEAQ. CDR3 length equals 15 residues. V was pared by 5 bases and J by 1 base, with 5 bases of the junction left unmatched. CDR3 loop: CASSQAGRSYNEQFF. The CDR3 DNA follows: TGTGCCAGCAGCCAAGCGGGACGGTCCTACAATGAGCAGTTCTTC.

The rearrangement links TRBV11-2 to TRBJ2-3, with 7 bases lining up with TRBD2. CDR3 length equals 14 residues. CDR1 and CDR2 from the germline V gene are SGHAT and FQNNGV. Losses at the gene ends were 6 bases for V and 1 base for J; bases not matched to a gene: 4. The chain's CDR3 is CASSLSGRTDTQYF. In DNA form, the CDR3 reads TGTGCCAGCAGTCTTAGCGGGCGCACAGATACGCAGTATTTT.

V usage is TRBV9 and J usage is TRBJ2-7; D is undetermined. The germline V and J ends were trimmed by 0 bases and 0 bases, with 10 bases remaining between them. The germline CDR1 and CDR2 sequences are SGDLS and YYNGEE. The CDR3 has 15 amino acids. CDR3 DNA: TGTGCCAGCAGCGTAGGCGGCACCCCCTCCTACGAGCAGTACTTC. Protein product: CASSVGGTPSYEQYF.

The V call is TRBV4-1, the J call TRBJ2-5; 9 bases are a match to TRBD1. Losses at the gene ends were 3 bases for V and 5 bases for J; bases not matched to a gene: 13. The CDR3 covers 17 residues. Germline CDR1 MGHRA, CDR2 YSYEKL. The CDR3 is CASSQIPGQGDSETQYF. CDR3 coding DNA: TGCGCCAGCAGCCAGATCCCGGGACAGGGAGATTCGGAGACCCAGTACTTC.

The V gene is TRBV19, the J gene TRBJ1-2, with unresolved D. Per germline, CDR1 LNHDA and CDR2 SQIVND (reference sequence). The CDR3 spans 12 residues. Trimming left V 4 bases short and J 8 bases short, with 11 bases between. In DNA, the CDR3 is TGTGCCAGTAGTAGAGGGTTAGGCGGCTACACCTTC. Its translation: CASSRGLGGYTF.

The V and J genes are TRBV7-3 and TRBJ1-1; 7 positions match TRBD1. The germline CDR1 and CDR2 sequences are SGHTA and FQGTGA. The junction had 0 bases not matched to a gene; V was cut back by 2 bases and J by 0 bases. The CDR3 totals 14 residues. CDR3 region: CASSLDRVNTEAFF. CDR3 coding DNA: TGTGCCAGCAGCTTAGACAGGGTGAACACTGAAGCTTTCTTT.

The chain joins TRBV3-1 (or the pseudogene TRBV3-2) to TRBJ1-2; 9 nucleotides line up with TRBD1. Germline V lookup: CDR1 LGHDT, CDR2 YNNKEL (reference sequence). The CDR3 is 20 amino acids. The V gene end was trimmed by 3 bases and the J gene end by 4 bases; junction bases not matched to a gene: 21. The CDR3 region has the DNA TGTGCCAGCAGCCAGGTGCCGTTGTGGACAGGGGATGCCCTAGCCTATGGCTACACCTTC. Protein: CASSQVPLWTGDALAYGYTF.

The genes are TRBV18 and TRBJ2-7; D is uncertain. This CDR3 has 16 amino acids. Germline CDR1 and CDR2: KGHSH and LQKENI. V was pared by 0 bases and J by 2 bases, with 14 bases between. The CDR3 sequence is CASSPPRAVFPYEQYF. The CDR3 nucleotides are TGTGCCAGCTCACCACCTCGTGCGGTCTTCCCCTACGAGCAGTACTTC.

This chain joins TRBV18 and TRBJ2-1; 7 nucleotides agree with TRBD2. The V segment lost 6 bases and the J segment 5 bases; nucleotides outside the gene matches: 13. This CDR3 spans 16 amino acids. The V gene's germline CDR1 is KGHSH and CDR2 LQKENI. The CDR3 sequence is CASSQERGGAHNEQFF. CDR3 DNA: TGTGCCAGCTCTCAAGAGAGGGGAGGGGCACACAATGAGCAGTTCTTC.

The gene calls are TRBV19 and TRBJ2-1; 10 positions agree with TRBD2. The junction had 5 bases not matched to a gene; V was cut back by 6 bases and J by 3 bases. The CDR3 extends over 15 amino acids. From germline, CDR1 is LNHDA and CDR2 SQIVND (reference sequence). The CDR3 DNA is TGTGCCAGTAGGGAGCGGGGGGGCGGCTACAATGAGCAGTTCTTC. It is translated as CASRERGGGYNEQFF.

The chain combines TRBV11-2 with TRBJ2-2, with D possibly being TRBD2 (6 bases). Germline-derived CDR1 and CDR2 are SGHAT and FQNNGV. CDR3 length equals 13 residues. V was trimmed by 5 bases and J by 8 bases, leaving 12 bases between them. The CDR3 nucleotides are TGTGCCAGCAGCCAAGGACTATTAGGGGAGCTGTTTTTT. Its protein is CASSQGLLGELFF.

The V and J genes are TRBV6-5 and TRBJ1-6, with D possibly matching TRBD1 (6 bases). The V end lost 2 bases, the J end lost 10 bases, and 15 bases lay between the germline ends. The CDR3 loop spans 15 amino acids. Germline V gene sequence: CDR1 MNHEY, CDR2 SVGAGI. This CDR3 reads CASSYEGGLSSPLHF. The CDR3 coding sequence is TGTGCCAGCAGTTACGAGGGGGGGTTGAGCTCACCCCTCCACTTT.